This TCR beta chain originates from a study of beta chain features in type 1 diabetes. Regarding this clone: The antigen is not known.

Since all of the isolated RNA was reverse transcribed, expressed TCRB transcripts were what got sequenced. TCRdb's table, derived via immunoSEQ multiplex PCR, lists solely in-frame clones and lacks some. This table holds about 16,000 clones, approximately 70% found once. Study-level findings and limits: Type 1 diabetes patients had moderately but significantly shorter TCRB CDR3s in all four CD4+ subsets.

Per the germline V gene, CDR1 is MGHRA and CDR2 is YSYEKL. Trimming pared 2 bases from V and 0 bases from J, leaving 10 bases between. The CDR3 runs to 15 residues. The material sequenced was stem cell memory CD4+ T cells from blood. The TCR originated in a man aged 25-45 years with type 1 diabetes. The chain recombines TRBV4-1 with TRBJ2-5; D possibly corresponds to TRBD2 (6 bases). The CDR3 sequence is CASSQTWTNQETQYF. The DNA for the CDR3 is TGCGCCAGCAGCCAAACCTGGACTAACCAAGAGACCCAGTACTTC.